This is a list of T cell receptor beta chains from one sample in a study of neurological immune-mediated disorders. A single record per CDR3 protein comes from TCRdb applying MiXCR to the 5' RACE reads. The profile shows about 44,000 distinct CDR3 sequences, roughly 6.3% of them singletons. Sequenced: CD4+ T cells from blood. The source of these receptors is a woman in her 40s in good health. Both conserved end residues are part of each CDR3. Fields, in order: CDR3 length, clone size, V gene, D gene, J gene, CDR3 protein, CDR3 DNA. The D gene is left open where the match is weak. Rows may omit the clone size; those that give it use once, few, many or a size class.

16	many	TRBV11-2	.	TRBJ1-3	CASSYPGTHSGNTIYF	TGTGCCAGCAGCTACCCGGGGACACACAGTGGGAACACCATATATTTT
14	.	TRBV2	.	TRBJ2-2	CASMRKTNTGELFF	TGTGCCAGCATGAGGAAGACGAACACCGGGGAGCTGTTTTTT
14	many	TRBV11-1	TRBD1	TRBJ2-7	CASSQRDRGDEQYF	TGTGCCAGCAGCCAGAGGGACAGGGGCGACGAGCAGTACTTC
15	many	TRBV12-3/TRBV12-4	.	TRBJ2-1	CASSYGGRTRNEQFF	TGTGCCAGCAGTTATGGAGGGAGGACGAGGAATGAGCAGTTCTTC
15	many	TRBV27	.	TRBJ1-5	CATARPGQSHQPQHF	TGTGCCACCGCACGACCAGGACAGTCCCATCAGCCCCAGCATTTT
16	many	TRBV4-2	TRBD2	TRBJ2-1	CASSQDPGLAGNEQFF	TGTGCCAGCAGCCAAGATCCGGGACTAGCGGGAAATGAGCAGTTCTTC
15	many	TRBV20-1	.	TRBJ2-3	CSASGPKRGTDTQYF	TGCAGTGCTAGTGGTCCAAAGCGGGGCACAGATACGCAGTATTTT
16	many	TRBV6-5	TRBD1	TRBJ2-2	CASRRRQGVNTGELFF	TGTGCCAGCAGACGCCGACAGGGGGTCAACACCGGGGAGCTGTTTTTT
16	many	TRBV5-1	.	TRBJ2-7	CASSWGGTGSSYEQYF	TGCGCCAGCAGCTGGGGCGGGACCGGGAGCTCCTACGAGCAGTACTTC
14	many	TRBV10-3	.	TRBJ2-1	CAISGDLSVNEQFF	TGTGCCATCAGTGGCGACCTTAGCGTAAATGAGCAGTTCTTC
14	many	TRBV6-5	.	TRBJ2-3	CASSSGGSLDTQYF	TGTGCCAGCAGCTCCGGAGGAAGTTTGGATACGCAGTATTTT
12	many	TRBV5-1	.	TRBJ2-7	CASSLDAYEQYF	TGCGCCAGCAGCTTGGACGCCTACGAGCAGTACTTC
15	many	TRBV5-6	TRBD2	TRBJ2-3	CASSLSGVGTDTQYF	TGTGCCAGCAGCTTGAGCGGGGTCGGGACAGATACGCAGTATTTT
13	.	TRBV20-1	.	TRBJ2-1	CSASGTSYNEQFF	TGCAGTGCTAGCGGGACCTCCTACAATGAGCAGTTCTTC
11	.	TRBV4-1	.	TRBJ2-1	CASSLGGEQFF	TGCGCCAGCAGCCTCGGGGGCGAGCAGTTCTTC
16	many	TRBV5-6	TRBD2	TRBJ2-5	CASSTLFREGQETQYF	TGTGCCAGCAGCACCCTCTTCAGGGAGGGTCAAGAGACCCAGTACTTC